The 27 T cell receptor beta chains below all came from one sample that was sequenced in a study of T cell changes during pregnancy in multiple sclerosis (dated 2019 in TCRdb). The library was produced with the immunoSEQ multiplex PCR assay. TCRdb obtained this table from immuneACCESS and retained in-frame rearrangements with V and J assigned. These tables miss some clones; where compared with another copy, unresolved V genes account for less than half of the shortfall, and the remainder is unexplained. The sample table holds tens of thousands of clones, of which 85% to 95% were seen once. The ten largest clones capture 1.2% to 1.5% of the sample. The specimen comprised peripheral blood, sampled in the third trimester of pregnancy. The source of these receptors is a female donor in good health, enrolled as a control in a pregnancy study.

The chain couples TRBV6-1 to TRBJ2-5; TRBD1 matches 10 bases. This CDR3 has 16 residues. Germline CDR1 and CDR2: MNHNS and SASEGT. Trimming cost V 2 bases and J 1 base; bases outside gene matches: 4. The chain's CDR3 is CASSEFGTGVQETQYF. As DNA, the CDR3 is TGTGCCAGCAGTGAATTCGGGACAGGGGTCCAAGAGACCCAGTACTTC.

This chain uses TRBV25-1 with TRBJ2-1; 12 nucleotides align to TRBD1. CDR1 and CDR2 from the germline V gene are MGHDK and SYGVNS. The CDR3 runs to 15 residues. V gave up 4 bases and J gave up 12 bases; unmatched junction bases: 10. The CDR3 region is CASSVGQGAGFGQFF. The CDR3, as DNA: TGTGCCAGCAGTGTGGGACAGGGGGCTGGTTTTGGGCAGTTCTTC.

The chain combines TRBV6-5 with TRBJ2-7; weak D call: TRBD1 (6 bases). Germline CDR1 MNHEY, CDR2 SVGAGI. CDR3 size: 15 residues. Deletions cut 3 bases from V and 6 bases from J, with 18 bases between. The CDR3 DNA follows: TGTGCCAGCAGTTATTCTCCCCCAGGGGCAGGCGAGCAGTACTTC. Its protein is CASSYSPPGAGEQYF.

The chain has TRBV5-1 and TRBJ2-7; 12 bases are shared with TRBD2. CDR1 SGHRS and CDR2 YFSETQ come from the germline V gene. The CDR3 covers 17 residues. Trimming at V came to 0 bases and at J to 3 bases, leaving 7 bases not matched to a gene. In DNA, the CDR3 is TGCGCCAGCAGCTTGGAAACTAGCGGGAGGCAATACTACGAGCAGTACTTC. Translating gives CASSLETSGRQYYEQYF.

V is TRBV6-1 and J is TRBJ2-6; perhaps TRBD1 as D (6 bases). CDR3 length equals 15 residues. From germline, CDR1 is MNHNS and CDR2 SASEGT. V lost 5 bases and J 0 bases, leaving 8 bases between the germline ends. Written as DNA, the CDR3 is TGTGCCAGCAGTCAGGACAGCTCTGGGGCCAACGTCCTGACTTTC. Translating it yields CASSQDSSGANVLTF.

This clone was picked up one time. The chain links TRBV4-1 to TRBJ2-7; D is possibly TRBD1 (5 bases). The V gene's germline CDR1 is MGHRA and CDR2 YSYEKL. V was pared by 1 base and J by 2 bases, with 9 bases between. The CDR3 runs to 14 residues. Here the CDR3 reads CASSQVQGTYEQYF. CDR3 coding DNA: TGCGCCAGCAGCCAAGTGCAGGGCACCTACGAGCAGTACTTC.

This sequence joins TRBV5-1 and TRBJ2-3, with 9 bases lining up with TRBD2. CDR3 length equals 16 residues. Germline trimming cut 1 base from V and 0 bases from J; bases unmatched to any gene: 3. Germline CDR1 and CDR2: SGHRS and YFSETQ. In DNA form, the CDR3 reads TGCGCCAGCAGCTTGCCTAGCGGGACGAGCACAGATACGCAGTATTTT. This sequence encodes CASSLPSGTSTDTQYF.

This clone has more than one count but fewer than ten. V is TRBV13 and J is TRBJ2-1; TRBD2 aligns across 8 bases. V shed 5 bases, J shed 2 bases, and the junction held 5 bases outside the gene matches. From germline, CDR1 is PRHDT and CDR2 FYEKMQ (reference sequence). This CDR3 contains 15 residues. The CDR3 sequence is CASSPREGPYNEQFF. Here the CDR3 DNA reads TGTGCCAGCAGCCCTCGGGAGGGCCCCTACAATGAGCAGTTCTTC.

This chain's CDR3 is CASSPWDTRETQYF. Here the CDR3 DNA reads TGCGCCAGCAGCCCCTGGGACACCCGGGAGACCCAGTACTTC. The chain combines TRBV5-1 with TRBJ2-5, with D possibly being TRBD1 (6 bases). From germline, CDR1 is SGHRS and CDR2 YFSETQ. Trimming removed 4 bases from V and 5 bases from J, with 15 bases in between. CDR3 length: 14 amino acids.

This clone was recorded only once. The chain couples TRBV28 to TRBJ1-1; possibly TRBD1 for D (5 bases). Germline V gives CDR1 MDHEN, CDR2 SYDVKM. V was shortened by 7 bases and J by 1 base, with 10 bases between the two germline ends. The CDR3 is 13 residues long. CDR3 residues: CASKRQSNTEAFF. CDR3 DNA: TGTGCCAGCAAGAGACAGTCGAACACTGAAGCTTTCTTT.

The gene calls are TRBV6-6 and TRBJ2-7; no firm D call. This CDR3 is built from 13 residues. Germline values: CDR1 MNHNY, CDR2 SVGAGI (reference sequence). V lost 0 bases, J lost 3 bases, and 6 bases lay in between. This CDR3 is CASSYSGLYEQYF. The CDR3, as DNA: TGTGCCAGCAGTTACTCGGGCCTCTACGAGCAGTACTTC.

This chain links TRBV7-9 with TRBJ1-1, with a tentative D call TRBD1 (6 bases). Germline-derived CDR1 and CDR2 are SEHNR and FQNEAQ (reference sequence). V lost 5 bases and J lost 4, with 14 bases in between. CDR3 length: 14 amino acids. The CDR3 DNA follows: TGTGCCAGCAGCCGGGGACATCCAGGCACTGAAGCTTTCTTT. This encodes CASSRGHPGTEAFF.

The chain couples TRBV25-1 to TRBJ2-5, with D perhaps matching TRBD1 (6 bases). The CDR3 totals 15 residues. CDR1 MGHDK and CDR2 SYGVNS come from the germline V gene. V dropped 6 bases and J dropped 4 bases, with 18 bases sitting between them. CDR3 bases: TGTGCCAGCAGCACTCAGGGGACCTCCGTAGAGACCCAGTACTTC. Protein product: CASSTQGTSVETQYF.

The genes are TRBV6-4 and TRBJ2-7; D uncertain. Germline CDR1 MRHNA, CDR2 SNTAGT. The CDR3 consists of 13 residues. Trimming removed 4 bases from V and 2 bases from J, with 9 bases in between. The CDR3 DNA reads TGTGCCAGCAGTGGGGCAGTCCCCTACGAGCAGTACTTC. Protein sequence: CASSGAVPYEQYF.

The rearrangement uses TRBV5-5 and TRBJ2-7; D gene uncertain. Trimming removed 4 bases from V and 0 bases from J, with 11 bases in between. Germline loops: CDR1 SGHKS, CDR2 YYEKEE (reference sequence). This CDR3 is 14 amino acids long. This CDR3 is CASSRDTFSYEQYF. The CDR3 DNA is TGTGCCAGCAGCCGTGACACTTTCTCCTACGAGCAGTACTTC.

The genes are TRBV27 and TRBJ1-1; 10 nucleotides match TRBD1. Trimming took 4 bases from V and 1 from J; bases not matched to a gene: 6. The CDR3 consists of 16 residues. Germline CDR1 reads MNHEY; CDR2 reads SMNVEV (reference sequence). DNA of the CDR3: TGTGCCAGCAGTTCGTGGACAGGGGGGGAGAACACTGAAGCTTTCTTT. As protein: CASSSWTGGENTEAFF.

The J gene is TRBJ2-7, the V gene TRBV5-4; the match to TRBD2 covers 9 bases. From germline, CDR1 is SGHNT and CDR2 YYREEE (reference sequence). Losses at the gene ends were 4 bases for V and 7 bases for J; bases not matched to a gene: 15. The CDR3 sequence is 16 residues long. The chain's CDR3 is CASSRPGAGGAREQYF. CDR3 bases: TGTGCCAGCAGCCGCCCCGGAGCGGGAGGTGCTCGGGAGCAGTACTTC.

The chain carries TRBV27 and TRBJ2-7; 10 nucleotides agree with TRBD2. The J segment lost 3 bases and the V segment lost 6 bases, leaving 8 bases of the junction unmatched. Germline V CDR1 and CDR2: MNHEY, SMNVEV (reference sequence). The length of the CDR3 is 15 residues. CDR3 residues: CASSPTSGNDYEQYF. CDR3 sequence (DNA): TGTGCCAGCAGCCCCACTAGCGGGAACGACTACGAGCAGTACTTC.

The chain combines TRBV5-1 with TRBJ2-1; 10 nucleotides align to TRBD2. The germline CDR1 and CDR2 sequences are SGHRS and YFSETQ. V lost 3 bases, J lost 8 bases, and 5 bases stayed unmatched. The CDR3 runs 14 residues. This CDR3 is CASSSAGTSDEQFF. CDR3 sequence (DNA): TGCGCCAGCAGCTCTGCCGGGACTAGCGATGAGCAGTTCTTC.

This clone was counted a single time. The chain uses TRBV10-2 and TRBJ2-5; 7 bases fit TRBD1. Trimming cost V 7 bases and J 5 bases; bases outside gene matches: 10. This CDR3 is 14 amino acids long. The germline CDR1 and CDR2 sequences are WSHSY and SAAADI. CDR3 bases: TGCGCCAGCACTACGACAGGGCGGGTGGAGACCCAGTACTTC. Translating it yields CASTTTGRVETQYF.

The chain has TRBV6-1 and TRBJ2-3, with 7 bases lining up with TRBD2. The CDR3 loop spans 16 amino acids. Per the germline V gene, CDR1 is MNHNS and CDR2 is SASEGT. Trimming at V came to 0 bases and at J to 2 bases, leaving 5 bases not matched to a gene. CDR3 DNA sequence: TGTGCCAGCAGTGAAGCGGGGCGGGAGTTCACAGATACGCAGTATTTT. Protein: CASSEAGREFTDTQYF.

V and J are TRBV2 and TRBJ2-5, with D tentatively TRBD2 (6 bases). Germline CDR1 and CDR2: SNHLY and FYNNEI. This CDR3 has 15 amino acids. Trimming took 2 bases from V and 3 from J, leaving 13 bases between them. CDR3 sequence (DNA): TGTGCCAGCAGTGAAAGCCCTAGCGAGGAAGAGACCCAGTACTTC. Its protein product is CASSESPSEEETQYF.

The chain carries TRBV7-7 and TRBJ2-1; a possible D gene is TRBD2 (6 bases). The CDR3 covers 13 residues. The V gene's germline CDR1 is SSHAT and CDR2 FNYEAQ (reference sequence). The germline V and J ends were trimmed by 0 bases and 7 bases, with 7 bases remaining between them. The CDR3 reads CASSLAGGNEQFF. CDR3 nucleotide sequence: TGTGCCAGCAGCTTAGCTGGGGGGAATGAGCAGTTCTTC. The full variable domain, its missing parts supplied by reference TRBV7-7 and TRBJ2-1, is GAGVSQSPRYKVTKRGQDVTLRCDPISSHATLYWYQQALGQGPEFLTYFNYEAQPDKSGLPSDRFSAERPEGSISTLTIQRTEQRDSAMYRCASSLAGGNEQFFGPGTRLTVL.

The CDR3 coding sequence is TGTGCCAGCAGTTCTGGGACAGGGAAAAACATTCAGTACTTC. It encodes CASSSGTGKNIQYF. The genes are TRBV27 and TRBJ2-4; 9 bases line up with TRBD1. The germline gives CDR1 MNHEY, CDR2 SMNVEV (reference sequence). The trim removed 4 bases at V and 4 bases at J, leaving 2 bases unmatched. CDR3 size: 14 residues.

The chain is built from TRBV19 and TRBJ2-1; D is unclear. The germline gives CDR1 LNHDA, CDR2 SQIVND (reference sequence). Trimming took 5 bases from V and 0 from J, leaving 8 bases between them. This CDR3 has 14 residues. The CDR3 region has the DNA TGTGCCAGTAGTCGGAGCCACTCCTACAATGAGCAGTTCTTC. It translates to CASSRSHSYNEQFF.

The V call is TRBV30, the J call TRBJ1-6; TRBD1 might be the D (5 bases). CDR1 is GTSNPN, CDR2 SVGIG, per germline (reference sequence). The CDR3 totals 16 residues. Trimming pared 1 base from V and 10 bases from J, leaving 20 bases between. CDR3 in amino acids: CAWSALSVKAGSPLHF. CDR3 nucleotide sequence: TGTGCCTGGAGTGCCCTTAGTGTGAAGGCAGGGTCACCCCTCCACTTT.

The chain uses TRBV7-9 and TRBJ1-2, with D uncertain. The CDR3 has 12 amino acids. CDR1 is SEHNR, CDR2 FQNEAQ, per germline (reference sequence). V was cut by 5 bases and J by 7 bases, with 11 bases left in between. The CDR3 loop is CASSQRHVGYTF. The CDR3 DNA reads TGTGCCAGCAGCCAGAGACATGTTGGCTACACCTTC.